Detailed here is one TCR beta chain. This sample stems from a study of shared clonotypes between healthy human individuals. Using immunoSEQ multiplex PCR, the repertoire was profiled, and TCRdb retains in-frame clones only, with some absent. Counted here are approximately 640,000 clones, 90% occurring once; the ten biggest clones make up more than 30%. This CDR3 spans 15 amino acids. Germline V CDR1 and CDR2: SGDLS, YYNGEE. With 3 bases removed from V and 9 bases from J, the gap between germline ends came to 19 bases. Only Caucasian adults living in Nashville, Tennessee served as donors. The clonotype comes from a man younger than 30 in good health. Some clones in this sample may be carry-over from other donors' samples. This rearrangement joins TRBV9 to TRBJ2-4; D assignment may be TRBD1 or TRBD2 (8 bases each). Specimen: memory CD8+ T cells from PBMCs. Subset given: CD45RO+ cells pooled with CCR7-negative TemRA cells. The CDR3 spells CASSAGSGTGGIQYF. Written as DNA, the CDR3 is TGTGCCAGCAGCGCCGGTAGCGGGACAGGAGGCATTCAGTACTTC.